The rows below give T cell receptor beta chains drawn from one sample of a study of shared clonotypes between healthy human individuals. TCRdb's copy holds only in-frame clones and misses some; the assay was immunoSEQ multiplex PCR. The sample comprises about 2.1 million clones, around 95% of which are singletons, and around 1.8% rests with the top ten. The source material was naive CD8+ T cells from PBMCs. Receptors were obtained from a man aged 18 to 30 in good health. Some clones in this sample may be carry-over from other donors' samples. CDR3s include the opening cysteine and the closing phenylalanine or tryptophan. The D gene is left open where the match is weak. Part of the rows lack a size; the others show once, few, many or a class for expanded clones.

D	size	V	J	DNA	CDR3
NA	NA	TRBV13	TRBJ2-7	TGTGCCAGCAGCTTAGGAGCAGGCAAACCCTACGAGCAGTACTTC	CASSLGAGKPYEQYF
NA	NA	TRBV29-1	TRBJ2-7	TGCAGCGTTGAAGATCAGGCCTACGAGCAGTACTTC	CSVEDQAYEQYF
NA	once	TRBV19	TRBJ2-1	TGTGCCAGTAGTATAGTACGGCCAGGGGCAGGCAATGAGCAGTTCTTC	CASSIVRPGAGNEQFF
NA	NA	TRBV15	TRBJ1-5	TGTGCCACCAGCAGAGATTCGGGACAAATCATCAATCAGCCCCAGCATTTT	CATSRDSGQIINQPQHF
NA	NA	TRBV30	TRBJ2-1	TGTGCCTGGAGTGCCCGGAATAGTGAGCAGTTCTTC	CAWSARNSEQFF
NA	once	TRBV6-5	TRBJ1-1	TGTGCCAGCAACATCGACCCCGGACGACTCACTGAAGCTTTCTTT	CASNIDPGRLTEAFF
NA	NA	TRBV27	TRBJ1-1	TGTGCCAGCAGTTTGTGGACGAACACTGAAGCTTTCTTT	CASSLWTNTEAFF
TRBD1	NA	TRBV7-9	TRBJ2-5	TGTGCCAGCAGCTTAGGGACAGGGTACCAAGAGACCCAGTACTTC	CASSLGTGYQETQYF
TRBD1	NA	TRBV5-6	TRBJ2-5	TGTGCCAGCAGGGGACAGGGGGCTCAAGAGACCCAGTACTTC	CASRGQGAQETQYF
TRBD2	NA	TRBV6-6	TRBJ2-1	TGTGCCAGCAGCTCCGGACTAGCGTTTGAGCAGTTCTTC	CASSSGLAFEQFF
NA	NA	TRBV28	TRBJ1-1	TGTGCCAGCAAGACAGGAGGCTCTGAAGCTTTCTTT	CASKTGGSEAFF
TRBD2	NA	TRBV5-6	TRBJ2-1	TGTGCCAGCAGCTTGGTTAGCGGGATTGGGAATGAGCAGTTCTTC	CASSLVSGIGNEQFF
TRBD1	NA	TRBV7-8	TRBJ1-3	TGTGCCAGCAGCGCGGGGACAGGGGCTGGAAACACCATATATTTT	CASSAGTGAGNTIYF
TRBD1	NA	TRBV27	TRBJ1-1	TGTGCCAGCAGTTTGCCAGGGGGGAACACTGAAGCTTTCTTT	CASSLPGGNTEAFF
NA	NA	TRBV28	TRBJ1-5	TGTGCCAGCAGTCTTCACCCTTCCAGGGGCAATCAGCCCCAGCATTTT	CASSLHPSRGNQPQHF
NA	few	TRBV5-4	TRBJ1-1	TGTGCCAGCAGCTCAGGGGAGGGAACTGAAGCTTTCTTT	CASSSGEGTEAFF
NA	NA	TRBV27	TRBJ1-2	TGTGCCAGCAGTTTCGTTGGGCAGGGTTATGGCTACACCTTC	CASSFVGQGYGYTF
TRBD1	NA	TRBV9	TRBJ2-7	TGTGCCAGCAGTGTATCCGGGACAGGGAAACCCGAGCAGTACTTC	CASSVSGTGKPEQYF
NA	NA	TRBV5-1	TRBJ1-4	TGCGCCAGCAGCTTGAAAGGGGGAGCTAATGAAAAACTGTTTTTT	CASSLKGGANEKLFF
TRBD1	NA	TRBV7-9	TRBJ2-7	TGTGCCAGCAGCTGGGACAGGGACCTCTACGAGCAGTACTTC	CASSWDRDLYEQYF
NA	NA	TRBV28	TRBJ1-1	TGTGCCAGCAGTTTATTTCGGGACCTGAACACTGAAGCTTTCTTT	CASSLFRDLNTEAFF
NA	NA	TRBV6-5	TRBJ2-5	TGTGCCAGCAGTTACTCGGCAGAGACCCAGTACTTC	CASSYSAETQYF
NA	NA	TRBV27	TRBJ2-1	TGTGCCAGCAGTATCGGACAGTCCTCCTACAATGAGCAGTTCTTC	CASSIGQSSYNEQFF
TRBD2	NA	TRBV6-1	TRBJ2-1	TGTGCCAGCAGTGAAGCTGGGGTTCTAGCGGGAGTCTTCTACAATGAGCAGTTCTTC	CASSEAGVLAGVFYNEQFF
TRBD2	NA	TRBV7-8	TRBJ2-5	TGTGCCATCAACCGGCTAGCGGGGTCATTCCAAGAGACCCAGTACTTC	CAINRLAGSFQETQYF
TRBD2	NA	TRBV10-1	TRBJ2-3	TGCGCCAGCAGTGAGGTTGGGACTAGCGGGAGCACCCCTCCGGATACGCAGTATTTT	CASSEVGTSGSTPPDTQYF
NA	NA	TRBV5-1	TRBJ2-7	TGCGCCAGCAGCTCCAGAGGGCAGGGGACCTTCTACGAGCAGTACTTC	CASSSRGQGTFYEQYF
NA	NA	TRBV28	TRBJ1-3	TGTGCCAGCGTTCCGGGGCGCTTCGGTCACCGTTCTGGAAACACCATATATTTT	CASVPGRFGHRSGNTIYF
NA	NA	TRBV9	TRBJ2-2	TGTGCCAGCAGCGTAGACGGGGAGACCGGGGAGCTGTTTTTT	CASSVDGETGELFF
TRBD2	once	TRBV2	TRBJ2-7	TGTGCCAGCAGAACTAGCGGGAGGGGGTACGAGCAGTACTTC	CASRTSGRGYEQYF
TRBD1	few	TRBV29-1	TRBJ1-5	TGCAGGGACAGGGGAGTGTCGGTATGGCATCAGCCCCAGCATTTT	CRDRGVSVWHQPQHF
NA	once	TRBV5-6	TRBJ1-1	TGTGCCAGCAGCTTGGCGGGGGGTAGGTGGTCTGAAGCTTTCTTT	CASSLAGGRWSEAFF
NA	NA	TRBV30	TRBJ2-2	TGTGCCTCCGGGGCGGGATTATTGTGGACCGGGGAGCTGTTTTTT	CASGAGLLWTGELFF
NA	NA	TRBV7-8	TRBJ2-1	TGTGCCAGCAGCTACAGGTTGACCAGGGCTGGTCATGAGCAGTTCTTC	CASSYRLTRAGHEQFF
NA	NA	TRBV7-8	TRBJ2-1	TGTGCCAGCAGCTTAGTAGCGGACCACAATGAGCAGTTCTTC	CASSLVADHNEQFF
NA	once	TRBV9	TRBJ1-4	TGTGCCAGCAGCCCCATAGGGGGAGCTAATGAAAAACTGTTTTTT	CASSPIGGANEKLFF
TRBD1	NA	TRBV9	TRBJ1-2	TGTGCCAGCAGCGGACAGGGCCATGGCTACACCTTC	CASSGQGHGYTF
NA	NA	TRBV7-2	TRBJ2-1	TGTGCCAGCAGCTTACCGCCCTTCCATGAGCAGTTCTTC	CASSLPPFHEQFF
NA	NA	TRBV28	TRBJ2-1	TGTGCCAGCAGCCCACGGGTTTTCATGTACAATGAGCAGTTCTTC	CASSPRVFMYNEQFF
TRBD2	once	TRBV11-3	TRBJ2-1	TGTGCCAGCAGTGGGCAGCGGGAGGGCCTTAATGAGCAGTTCTTC	CASSGQREGLNEQFF
NA	NA	TRBV4-3	TRBJ1-3	TGCGCCAGCAGCCAAGATGAGACCCAGAACTCTGGAAACACCATATATTTT	CASSQDETQNSGNTIYF
NA	NA	TRBV28	TRBJ1-5	TGTGCCAGCAGTACCCTGGACGATAGCAATCAGCCCCAGCATTTT	CASSTLDDSNQPQHF
TRBD2	NA	TRBV4-2	TRBJ2-1	TGTGCCAGCAGCCAACGGACTAGCGGGACTTCATCCTACAATGAGCAGTTCTTC	CASSQRTSGTSSYNEQFF
NA	NA	TRBV9	TRBJ1-5	TGTGCCAGCAGCGTCTTTAGCAATCAGCCCCAGCATTTT	CASSVFSNQPQHF
NA	NA	TRBV4-2	TRBJ1-1	TGTGCCAGCAGCCAGTACGGACATGCAGGAGGGAACACTGAAGCTTTCTTT	CASSQYGHAGGNTEAFF
NA	NA	TRBV6-5	TRBJ1-1	TGTGCCAGCAGTTATGAGGACGAAGCTTTCTTT	CASSYEDEAFF